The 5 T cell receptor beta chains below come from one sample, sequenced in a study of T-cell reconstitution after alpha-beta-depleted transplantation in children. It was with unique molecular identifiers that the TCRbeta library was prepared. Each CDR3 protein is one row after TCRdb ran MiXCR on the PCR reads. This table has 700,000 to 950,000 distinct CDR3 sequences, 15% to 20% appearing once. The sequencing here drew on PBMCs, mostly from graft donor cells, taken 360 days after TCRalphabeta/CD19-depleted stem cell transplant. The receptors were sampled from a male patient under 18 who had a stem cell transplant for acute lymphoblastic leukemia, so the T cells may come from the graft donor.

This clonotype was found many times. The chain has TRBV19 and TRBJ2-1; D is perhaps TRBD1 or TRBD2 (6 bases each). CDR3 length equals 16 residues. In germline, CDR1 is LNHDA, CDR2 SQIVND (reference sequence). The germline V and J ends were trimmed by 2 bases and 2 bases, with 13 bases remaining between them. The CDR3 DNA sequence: TGTGCCAGTAGTATAACAGGGATAGCGGCCTACAATGAGCAGTTCTTC. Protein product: CASSITGIAAYNEQFF.

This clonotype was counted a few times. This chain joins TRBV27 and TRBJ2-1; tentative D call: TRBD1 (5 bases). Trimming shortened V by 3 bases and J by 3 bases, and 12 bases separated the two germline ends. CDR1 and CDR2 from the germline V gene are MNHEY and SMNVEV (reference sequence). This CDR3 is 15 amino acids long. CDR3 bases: TGTGCCAGCAGTTTTATTCAGGGATTCTACAATGAGCAGTTCTTC. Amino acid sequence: CASSFIQGFYNEQFF.

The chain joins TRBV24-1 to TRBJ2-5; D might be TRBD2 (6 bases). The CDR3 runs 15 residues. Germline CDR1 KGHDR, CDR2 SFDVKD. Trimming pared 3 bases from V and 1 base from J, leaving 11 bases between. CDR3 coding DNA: TGTGCCACCAGTGATAAGGGGACTTCCCAAGAGACCCAGTACTTC. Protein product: CATSDKGTSQETQYF.

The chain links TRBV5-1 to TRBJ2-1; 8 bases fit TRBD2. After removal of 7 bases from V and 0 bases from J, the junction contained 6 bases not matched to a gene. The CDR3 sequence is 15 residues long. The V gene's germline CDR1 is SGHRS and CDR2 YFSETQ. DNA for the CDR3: TGCGCCAGCGGAAAGCGGGAGCGCTCCTACAATGAGCAGTTCTTC. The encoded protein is CASGKRERSYNEQFF.

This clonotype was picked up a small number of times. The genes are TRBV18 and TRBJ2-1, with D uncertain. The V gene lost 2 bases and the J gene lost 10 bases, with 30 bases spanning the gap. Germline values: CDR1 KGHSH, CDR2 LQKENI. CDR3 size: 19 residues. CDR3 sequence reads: CASSPIKIRTFPGPFEQFF. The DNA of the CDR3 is TGTGCCAGCTCACCAATTAAGATTAGAACGTTTCCCGGTCCATTCGAGCAGTTCTTC. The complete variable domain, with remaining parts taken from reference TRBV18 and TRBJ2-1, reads NAGVMQNPRHLVRRRGQEARLRCSPMKGHSHVYWYRQLPEEGLKFMVYLQKENIIDESGMPKERFSAEFPKEGPSILRIQQVVRGDSAAYFCASSPIKIRTFPGPFEQFFGPGTRLTVL.